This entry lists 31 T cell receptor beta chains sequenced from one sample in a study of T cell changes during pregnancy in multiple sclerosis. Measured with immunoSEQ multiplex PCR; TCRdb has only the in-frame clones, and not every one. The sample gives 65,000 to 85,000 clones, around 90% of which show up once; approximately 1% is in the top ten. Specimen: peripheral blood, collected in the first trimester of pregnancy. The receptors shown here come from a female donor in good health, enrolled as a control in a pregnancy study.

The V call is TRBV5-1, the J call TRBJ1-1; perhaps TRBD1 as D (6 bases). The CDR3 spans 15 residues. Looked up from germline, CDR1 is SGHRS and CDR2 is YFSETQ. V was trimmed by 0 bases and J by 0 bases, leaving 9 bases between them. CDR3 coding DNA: TGCGCCAGCAGCTTGGGGACAGAGATGAACACTGAAGCTTTCTTT. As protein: CASSLGTEMNTEAFF. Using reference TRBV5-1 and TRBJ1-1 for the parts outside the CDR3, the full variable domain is KAGVTQTPRYLIKTRGQQVTLSCSPISGHRSVSWYQQTPGQGLQFLFEYFSETQRNKGNFPGRFSGRQFSNSRSEMNVSTLELGDSALYLCASSLGTEMNTEAFFGQGTRLTVV.

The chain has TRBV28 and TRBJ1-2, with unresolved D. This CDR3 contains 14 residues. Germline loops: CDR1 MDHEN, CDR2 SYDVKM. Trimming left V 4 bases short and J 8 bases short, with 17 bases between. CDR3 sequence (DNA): TGTGCCAGCAGTTCACTACCCACCTCGGGGGGCTACACCTTC. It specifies CASSSLPTSGGYTF.

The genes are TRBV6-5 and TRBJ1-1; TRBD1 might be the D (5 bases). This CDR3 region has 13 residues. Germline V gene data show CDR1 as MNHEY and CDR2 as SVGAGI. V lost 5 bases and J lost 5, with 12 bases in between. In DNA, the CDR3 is TGTGCCAGCAGTCCAGGGTATAGGACTGAAGCTTTCTTT. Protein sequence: CASSPGYRTEAFF.

CDR3 amino acids: CASSVAYAGTEAFF. CDR3 DNA sequence: TGTGCCAGCAGCGTAGCTTATGCCGGCACTGAAGCTTTCTTT. The genes are TRBV9 and TRBJ1-1, with D unresolved. Germline CDR1 SGDLS, CDR2 YYNGEE. The CDR3 totals 14 residues. Trimming took off 0 bases at V and 4 bases at J, with 10 bases between the two ends.

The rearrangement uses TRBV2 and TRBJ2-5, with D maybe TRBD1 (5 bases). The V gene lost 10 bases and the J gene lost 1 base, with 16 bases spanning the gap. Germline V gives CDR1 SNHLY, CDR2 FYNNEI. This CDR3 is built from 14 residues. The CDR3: CATLTGRVQETQYF. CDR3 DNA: TGTGCCACCCTCACGGGCAGGGTCCAAGAGACCCAGTACTTC.

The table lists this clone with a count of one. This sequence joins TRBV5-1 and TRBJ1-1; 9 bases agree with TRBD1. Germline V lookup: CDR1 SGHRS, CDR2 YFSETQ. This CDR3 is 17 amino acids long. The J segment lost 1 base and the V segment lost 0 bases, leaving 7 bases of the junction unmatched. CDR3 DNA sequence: TGCGCCAGCAGCTTGGCCCCGGGACAGGGCCCGAACACTGAAGCTTTCTTT. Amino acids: CASSLAPGQGPNTEAFF.

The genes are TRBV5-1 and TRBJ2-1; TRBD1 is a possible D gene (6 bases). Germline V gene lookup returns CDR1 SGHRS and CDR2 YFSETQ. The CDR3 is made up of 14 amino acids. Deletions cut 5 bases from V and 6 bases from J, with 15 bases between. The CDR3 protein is CASSPIQGGNEQFF. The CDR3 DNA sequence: TGCGCCAGCAGTCCCATTCAAGGGGGCAATGAGCAGTTCTTC.

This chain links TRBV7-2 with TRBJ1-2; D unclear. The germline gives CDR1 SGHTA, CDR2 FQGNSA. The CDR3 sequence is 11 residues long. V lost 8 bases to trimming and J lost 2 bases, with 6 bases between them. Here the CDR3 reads CASEENYGYTF. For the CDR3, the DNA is TGTGCCAGCGAGGAGAACTATGGCTACACCTTC.

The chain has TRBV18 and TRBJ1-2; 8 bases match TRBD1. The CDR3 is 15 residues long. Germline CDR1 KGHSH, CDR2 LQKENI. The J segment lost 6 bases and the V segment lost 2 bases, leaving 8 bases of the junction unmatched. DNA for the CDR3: TGTGCCAGCTCACCAAGCGCAGGGGGCCTGAATGGCTACACCTTC. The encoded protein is CASSPSAGGLNGYTF.

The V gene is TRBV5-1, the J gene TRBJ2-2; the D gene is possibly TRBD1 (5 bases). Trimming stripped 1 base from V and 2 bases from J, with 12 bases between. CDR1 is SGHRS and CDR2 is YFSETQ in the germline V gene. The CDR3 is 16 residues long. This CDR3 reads CASSLQRQYNTGELFF. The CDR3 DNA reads TGCGCCAGCAGCTTGCAACGACAGTACAACACCGGGGAGCTGTTTTTT. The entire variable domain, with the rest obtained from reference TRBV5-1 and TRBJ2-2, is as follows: KAGVTQTPRYLIKTRGQQVTLSCSPISGHRSVSWYQQTPGQGLQFLFEYFSETQRNKGNFPGRFSGRQFSNSRSEMNVSTLELGDSALYLCASSLQRQYNTGELFFGEGSRLTVL.

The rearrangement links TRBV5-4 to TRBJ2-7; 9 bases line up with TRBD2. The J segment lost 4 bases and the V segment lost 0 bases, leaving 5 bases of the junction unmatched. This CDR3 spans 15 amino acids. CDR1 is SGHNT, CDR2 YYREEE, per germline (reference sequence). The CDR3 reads CASSLGQREAYEQYF. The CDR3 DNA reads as TGTGCCAGCAGCTTGGGGCAGCGGGAGGCATACGAGCAGTACTTC.

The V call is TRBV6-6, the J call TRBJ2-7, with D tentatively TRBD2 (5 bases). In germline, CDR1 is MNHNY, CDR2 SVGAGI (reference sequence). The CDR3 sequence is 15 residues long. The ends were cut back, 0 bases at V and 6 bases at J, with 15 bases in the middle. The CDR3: CASSYSRGSPGEQYF. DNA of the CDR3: TGTGCCAGCAGTTACTCTCGAGGGTCGCCGGGCGAGCAGTACTTC.

The CDR3 is CASSARLTAPNEQFF. DNA of the CDR3: TGCGCCAGCAGTGCACGCCTAACCGCTCCTAATGAGCAGTTCTTC. The rearrangement uses TRBV10-1 and TRBJ2-1, with D uncertain. Germline V gene data show CDR1 as WNHNN and CDR2 as SYGVQD (reference sequence). Trimming cost V 4 bases and J 7 bases, with 17 bases left between them. This CDR3 comprises 15 residues.

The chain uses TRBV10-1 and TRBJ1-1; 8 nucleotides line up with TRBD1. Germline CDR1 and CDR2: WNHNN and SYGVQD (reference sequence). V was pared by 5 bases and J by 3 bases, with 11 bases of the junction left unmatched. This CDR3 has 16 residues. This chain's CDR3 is CASSSDRARTDTEAFF. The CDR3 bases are TGCGCCAGCAGTTCGGACAGGGCTCGGACGGACACTGAAGCTTTCTTT.

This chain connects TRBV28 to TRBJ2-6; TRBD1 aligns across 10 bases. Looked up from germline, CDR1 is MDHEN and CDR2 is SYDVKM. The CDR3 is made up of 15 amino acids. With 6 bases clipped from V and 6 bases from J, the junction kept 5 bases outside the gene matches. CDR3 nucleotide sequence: TGTGCCAGCAGGTTCGGGACAGGGGTGGCCAACGTCCTGACTTTC. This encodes CASRFGTGVANVLTF.

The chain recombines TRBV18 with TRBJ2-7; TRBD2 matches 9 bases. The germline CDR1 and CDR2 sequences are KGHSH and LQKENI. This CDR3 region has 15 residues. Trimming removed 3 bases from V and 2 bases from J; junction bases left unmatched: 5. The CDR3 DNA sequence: TGTGCCAGCTCACCCGGGACTAGCAGTGCCTACGAGCAGTACTTC. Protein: CASSPGTSSAYEQYF.

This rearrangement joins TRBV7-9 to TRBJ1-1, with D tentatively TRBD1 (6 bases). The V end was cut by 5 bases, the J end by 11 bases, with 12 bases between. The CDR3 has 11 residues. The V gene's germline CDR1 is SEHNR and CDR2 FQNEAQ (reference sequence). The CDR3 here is CASSPNRAAFF. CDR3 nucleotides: TGTGCCAGCAGCCCGAACAGGGCGGCTTTCTTT.

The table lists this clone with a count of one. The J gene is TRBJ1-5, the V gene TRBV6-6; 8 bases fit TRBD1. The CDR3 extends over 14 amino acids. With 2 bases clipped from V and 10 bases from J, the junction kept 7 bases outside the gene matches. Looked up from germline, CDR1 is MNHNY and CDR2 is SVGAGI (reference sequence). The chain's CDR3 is CASSYRGQALPQHF. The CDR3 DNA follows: TGTGCCAGCAGTTACCGGGGACAGGCTCTACCCCAGCATTTT.

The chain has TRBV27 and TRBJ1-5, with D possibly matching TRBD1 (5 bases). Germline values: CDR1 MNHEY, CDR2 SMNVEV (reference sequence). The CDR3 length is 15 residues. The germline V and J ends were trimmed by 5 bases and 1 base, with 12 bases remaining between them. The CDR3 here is CASSPRQLSNQPQHF. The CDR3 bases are TGTGCCAGCAGTCCCCGACAGTTAAGCAATCAGCCCCAGCATTTT.

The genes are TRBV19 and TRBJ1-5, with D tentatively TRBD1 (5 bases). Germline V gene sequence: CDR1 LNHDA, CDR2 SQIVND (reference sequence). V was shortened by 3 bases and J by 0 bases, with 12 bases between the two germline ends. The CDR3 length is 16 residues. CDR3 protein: CASSIQGTYSNQPQHF. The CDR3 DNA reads TGTGCCAGTAGTATCCAGGGTACCTATAGCAATCAGCCCCAGCATTTT.

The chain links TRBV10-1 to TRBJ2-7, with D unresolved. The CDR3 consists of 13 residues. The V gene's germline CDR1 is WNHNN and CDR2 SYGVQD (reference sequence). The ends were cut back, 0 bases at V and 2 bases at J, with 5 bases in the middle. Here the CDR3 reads CASSESGTYEQYF. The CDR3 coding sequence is TGCGCCAGCAGTGAGTCCGGTACCTACGAGCAGTACTTC.

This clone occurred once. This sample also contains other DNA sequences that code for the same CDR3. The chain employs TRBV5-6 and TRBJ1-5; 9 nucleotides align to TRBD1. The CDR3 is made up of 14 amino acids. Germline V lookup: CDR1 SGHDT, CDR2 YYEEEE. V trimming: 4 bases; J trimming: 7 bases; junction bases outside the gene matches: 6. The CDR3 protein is CASSPGQGGQPQHF. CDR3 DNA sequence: TGTGCCAGCAGCCCGGGACAGGGCGGGCAGCCCCAGCATTTT.

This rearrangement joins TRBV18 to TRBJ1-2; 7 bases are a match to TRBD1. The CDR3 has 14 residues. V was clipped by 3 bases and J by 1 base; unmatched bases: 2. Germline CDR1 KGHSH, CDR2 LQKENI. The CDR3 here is CASSPWDSNYGYTF. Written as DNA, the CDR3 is TGTGCCAGCTCACCCTGGGACAGTAACTATGGCTACACCTTC.

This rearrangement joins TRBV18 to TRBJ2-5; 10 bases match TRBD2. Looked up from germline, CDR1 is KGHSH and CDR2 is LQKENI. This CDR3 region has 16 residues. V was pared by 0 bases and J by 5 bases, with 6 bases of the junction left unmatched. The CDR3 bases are TGTGCCAGCTCACCACCGCCTAGCGGGGGCTTGGAGACCCAGTACTTC. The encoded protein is CASSPPPSGGLETQYF.

Here the CDR3 reads CASSLTGTQYF. The DNA of the CDR3 is TGTGCCAGCAGTCTAACTGGGACCCAGTACTTC. The chain employs TRBV7-9 and TRBJ2-5; D is undetermined. CDR1 and CDR2 from the germline V gene are SEHNR and FQNEAQ (reference sequence). Trimming took 6 bases from V and 7 from J, leaving 9 bases between them. The length of the CDR3 is 11 residues. The variable domain in full, with the rest retrieved from reference TRBV7-9 and TRBJ2-5, is DTGVSQNPRHKITKRGQNVTFRCDPISEHNRLYWYRQTLGQGPEFLTYFQNEAQLEKSRLLSDRFSAERPKGSFSTLEIQRTEQGDSAMYLCASSLTGTQYFGPGTRLLVL.

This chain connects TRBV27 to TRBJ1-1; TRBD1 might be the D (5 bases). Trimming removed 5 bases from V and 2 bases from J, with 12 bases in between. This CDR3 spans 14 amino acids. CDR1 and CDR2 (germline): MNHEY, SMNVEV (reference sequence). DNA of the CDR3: TGTGCCAGCAGTCCAAATGGGGCTAACACTGAAGCTTTCTTT. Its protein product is CASSPNGANTEAFF.

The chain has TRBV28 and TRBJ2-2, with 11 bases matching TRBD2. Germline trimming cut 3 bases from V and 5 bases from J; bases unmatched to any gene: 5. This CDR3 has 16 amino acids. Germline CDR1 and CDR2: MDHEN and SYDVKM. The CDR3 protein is CASSFSGRAGTGELFF. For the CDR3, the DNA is TGTGCCAGCAGTTTTAGCGGGAGGGCCGGGACCGGGGAGCTGTTTTTT.

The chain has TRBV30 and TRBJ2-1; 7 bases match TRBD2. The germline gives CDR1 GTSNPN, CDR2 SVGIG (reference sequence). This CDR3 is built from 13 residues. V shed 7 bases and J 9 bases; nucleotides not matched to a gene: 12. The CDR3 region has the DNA TGTGCCTTAGCGGCAGCCACGGGGGGTGAGCAGTTCTTC. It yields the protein CALAAATGGEQFF.

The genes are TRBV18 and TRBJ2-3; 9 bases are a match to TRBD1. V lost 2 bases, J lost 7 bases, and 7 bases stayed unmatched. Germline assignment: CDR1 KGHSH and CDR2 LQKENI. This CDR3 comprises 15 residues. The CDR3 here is CASSPLGQGLNTQYF. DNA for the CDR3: TGTGCCAGCTCACCATTAGGACAGGGGTTAAATACGCAGTATTTT. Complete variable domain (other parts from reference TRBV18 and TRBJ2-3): NAGVMQNPRHLVRRRGQEARLRCSPMKGHSHVYWYRQLPEEGLKFMVYLQKENIIDESGMPKERFSAEFPKEGPSILRIQQVVRGDSAAYFCASSPLGQGLNTQYFGPGTRLTVL.

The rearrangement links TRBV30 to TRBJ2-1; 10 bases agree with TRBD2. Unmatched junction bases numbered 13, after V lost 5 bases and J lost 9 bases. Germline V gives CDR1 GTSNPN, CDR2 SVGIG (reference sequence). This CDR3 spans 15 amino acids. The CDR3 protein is CAWRPPLAGVSEQFF. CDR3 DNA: TGTGCCTGGCGCCCTCCCCTAGCGGGAGTCAGTGAGCAGTTCTTC.

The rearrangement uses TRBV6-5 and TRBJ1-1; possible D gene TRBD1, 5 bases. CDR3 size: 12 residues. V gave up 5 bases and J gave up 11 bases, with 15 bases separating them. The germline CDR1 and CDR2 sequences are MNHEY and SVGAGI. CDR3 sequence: CASSQGGRAAFF. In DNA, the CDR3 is TGTGCCAGCAGTCAGGGCGGAAGGGCTGCTTTCTTT.